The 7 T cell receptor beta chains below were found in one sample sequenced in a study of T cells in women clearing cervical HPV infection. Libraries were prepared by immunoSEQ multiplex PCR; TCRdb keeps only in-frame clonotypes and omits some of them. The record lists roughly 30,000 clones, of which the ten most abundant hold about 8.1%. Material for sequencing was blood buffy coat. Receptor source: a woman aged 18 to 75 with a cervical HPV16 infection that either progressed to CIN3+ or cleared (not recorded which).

CDR3 DNA, as far as it was read: TGTGCCAGCAGCCAAGATTCGACTAGGAGGTACGAG. Translating gives CASSQDSTRRYE. Given in full, the CDR3 is CASSQDSTRRYEQYF. V and J are TRBV14 and TRBJ2-7, with TRBD2 as a possible D gene (6 bases). The read comes to an end 3 residues before the CDR3 does, leaving the germline J gene to fill in the end. The germline V and J ends were trimmed by 0 bases and 4 bases, with 13 bases remaining between them. The CDR3 length is 15 residues. Per the germline V gene, CDR1 is SGHDN and CDR2 is FVKESK. Looking up the rest from reference TRBV14 and TRBJ2-7 gives the full variable domain: EAGVTQFPSHSVIEKGQTVTLRCDPISGHDNLYWYRRVMGKEIKFLLHFVKESKQDESGMPNNRFLAERTGGTYSTLKVQPAELEDSGVYFCASSQDSTRRYEQYFGPGTRLTVT.

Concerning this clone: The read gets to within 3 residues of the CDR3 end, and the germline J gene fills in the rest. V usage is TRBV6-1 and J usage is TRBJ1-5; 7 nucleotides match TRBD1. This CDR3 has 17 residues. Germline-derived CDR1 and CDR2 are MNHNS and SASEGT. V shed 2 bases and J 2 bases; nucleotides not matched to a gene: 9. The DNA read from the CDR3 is TGTGCCAGCAGTGAAAGGGTGGGGACAGTAGGCAATCAGCCC. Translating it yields CASSERVGTVGNQP. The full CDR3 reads CASSERVGTVGNQPQHF.

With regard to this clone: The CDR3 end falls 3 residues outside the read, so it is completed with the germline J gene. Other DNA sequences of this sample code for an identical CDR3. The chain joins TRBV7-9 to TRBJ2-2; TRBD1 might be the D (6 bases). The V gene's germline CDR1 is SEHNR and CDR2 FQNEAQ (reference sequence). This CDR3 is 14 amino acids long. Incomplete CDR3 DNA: TGTGCCAGCAGTCCAGGGGTTTATGATGAAAAG. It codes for CASSPGVYDEK. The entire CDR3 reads CASSPGVYDEKLFF.

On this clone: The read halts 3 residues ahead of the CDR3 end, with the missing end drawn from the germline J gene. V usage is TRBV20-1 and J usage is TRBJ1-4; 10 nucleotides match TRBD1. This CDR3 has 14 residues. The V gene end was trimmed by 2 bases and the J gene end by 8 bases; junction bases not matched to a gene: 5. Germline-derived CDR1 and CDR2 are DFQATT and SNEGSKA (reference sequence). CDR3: CSARKGQGQEKLFF. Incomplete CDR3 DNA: TGCAGTGCTAGAAAGGGACAGGGGCAGGAAAAA.

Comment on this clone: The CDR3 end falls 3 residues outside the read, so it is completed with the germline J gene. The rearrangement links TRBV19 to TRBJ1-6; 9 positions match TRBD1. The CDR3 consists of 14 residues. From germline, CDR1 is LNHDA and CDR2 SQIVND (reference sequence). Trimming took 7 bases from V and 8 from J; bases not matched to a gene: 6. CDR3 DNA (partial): TGTGCCAGTACTCGGGGGACAGGGTATTCACCC. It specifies CASTRGTGYSP. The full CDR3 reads CASTRGTGYSPLHF.

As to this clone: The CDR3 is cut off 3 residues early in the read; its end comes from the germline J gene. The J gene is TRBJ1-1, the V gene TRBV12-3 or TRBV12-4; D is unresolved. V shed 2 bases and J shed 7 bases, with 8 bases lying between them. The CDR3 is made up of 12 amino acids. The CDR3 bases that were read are TGTGCCAGCAGTTTAAGCCCGCTTGAA. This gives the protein CASSLSPLE. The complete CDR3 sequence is CASSLSPLEAFF.

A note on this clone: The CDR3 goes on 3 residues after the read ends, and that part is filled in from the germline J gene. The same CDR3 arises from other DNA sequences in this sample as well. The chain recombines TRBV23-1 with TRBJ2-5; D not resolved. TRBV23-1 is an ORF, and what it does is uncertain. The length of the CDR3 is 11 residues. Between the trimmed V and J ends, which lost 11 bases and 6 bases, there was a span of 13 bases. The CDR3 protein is CARILGKTQYF. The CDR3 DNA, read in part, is TGCGCCCGGATTCTAGGTAAGACC.